Below, one T cell receptor (beta chain) is given with its context. Its target is unknown. Positively selected for CCR7, the CD45RO-negative cells used as naive CD8 cells excluded terminally differentiated effector memory CD45RA+ cells. This sample was taken from a study of shared clonotypes between healthy human individuals. Study information: The study enrolled a couple of women and three men aged 18 to 49. Regarding the study as a whole: Generally, estimated richness proved larger in naive subsets than it did in memory subsets. Rarefaction demonstrated incomplete sorted-subset sequencing despite large depth.

The assay ran at deep level. Sequencing was performed with immunoSEQ multiplex PCR; in TCRdb, only in-frame clones are kept and a portion is missing. The table lists approximately 590,000 clones, 95% to 96% of them singletons. V lost 5 bases to trimming and J lost 0 bases, with 7 bases between them. In germline, CDR1 is MNHNY, CDR2 SVGAGI (reference sequence). The CDR3 extends over 13 amino acids. J is TRBJ1-1 and V is TRBV6-6; a weak D match, TRBD1 (6 bases). Sequencing used naive CD8+ T cells sorted from blood. This clonotype was sampled from a woman aged 30 to 39 in good health. The CDR3 DNA is TGTGCCAGCAGTCCAGGGGTGAACACTGAAGCTTTCTTT. As protein: CASSPGVNTEAFF.